This T cell receptor beta chain originates from a study of vaccination and CD4 T cells after COVID-19. About this clonotype itself: No antigen is known for it.

This CDR3 comprises 13 residues. V shed 2 bases and J shed 7 bases, with 9 bases lying between them. CDR1 MNHEY and CDR2 SMNVEV come from the germline V gene (reference sequence). The treatment is: approximately 9-day PBMC culture with coronavirus spike peptide pools or control peptides (ViraFEST assay). The study sequenced cultured CD4+ T cell DNA using the Oncomine TCR Beta short-read assay. From the PCR reads, TCRdb called clonotypes with MiXCR, one entry per CDR3 protein. The sample records about 15,000 distinct CDR3 sequences, 45% to 50% being singletons. V is TRBV27 and J is TRBJ1-5; D call uncertain. This receptor was taken from a human donor with COVID-19. The sample here was cultured CD4+ T cells from blood, taken after SARS-CoV-2 vaccination. The CDR3 coding sequence is TGTGCCAGCAGTTTACTGGGCGCACAGCCCCAGCATTTT. It is translated as CASSLLGAQPQHF.